A single sample is the source of the 19 T cell receptor beta chains below, sequenced in a study of blood T cell repertoires in COVID-19. Only in-frame clones appear in the TCRdb table, and some are missing; sequencing was by immunoSEQ multiplex PCR. This table has roughly 250,000 clones, about 86% appearing once. Sequenced input: PBMCs or T cells enriched from blood (not recorded which). Receptors originate from a woman in her thirties or forties with acute COVID-19.

The sample holds many counts of this clone. The chain employs TRBV4-2 and TRBJ2-7; no clear D. Germline V gene sequence: CDR1 LGHNA, CDR2 YNFKEQ. V was trimmed by 0 bases and J by 5 bases, leaving 11 bases between them. CDR3 length: 14 amino acids. The CDR3 protein is CASSQEIQSDEQYF. The DNA of the CDR3 is TGTGCCAGCAGCCAAGAGATCCAGAGCGACGAGCAGTACTTC.

The CDR3 DNA sequence: TGTGCCAGCAGCCCCCGGACAGGGCTAGGCTACACCTTC. This sequence encodes CASSPRTGLGYTF. The chain employs TRBV14 and TRBJ1-2; 8 bases are shared with TRBD1. Germline V gene sequence: CDR1 SGHDN, CDR2 FVKESK. J lost 8 bases, V lost 4 bases, and 6 bases had no gene match. CDR3 length: 13 residues.

This chain uses TRBV14 with TRBJ1-6; D gene uncertain. The CDR3 has 14 amino acids. V shed 6 bases and J shed 6 bases, with 12 bases lying between them. Germline loops: CDR1 SGHDN, CDR2 FVKESK. The CDR3 bases are TGTGCCAGCAGGGAGGAGGTGTCTAATTCACCCCTCCACTTT. Protein product: CASREEVSNSPLHF. Looking up the rest from reference TRBV14 and TRBJ1-6 gives the full variable domain: EAGVTQFPSHSVIEKGQTVTLRCDPISGHDNLYWYRRVMGKEIKFLLHFVKESKQDESGMPNNRFLAERTGGTYSTLKVQPAELEDSGVYFCASREEVSNSPLHFGNGTRLTVT.

This chain links TRBV2 with TRBJ1-4; 8 positions agree with TRBD1. CDR3 length: 16 amino acids. J lost 1 base, V lost 6 bases, and 7 bases had no gene match. Germline V gene sequence: CDR1 SNHLY, CDR2 FYNNEI. DNA for the CDR3: TGTGCCAGCAGGAGGACAGGGATGGGAACTAATGAAAAACTGTTTTTT. This gives the protein CASRRTGMGTNEKLFF.

V is TRBV18 and J is TRBJ2-3; D might be TRBD1 (6 bases). This CDR3 spans 15 amino acids. The V end was cut by 6 bases, the J end by 1 base, with 14 bases between. Germline V gene lookup returns CDR1 KGHSH and CDR2 LQKENI. CDR3 sequence: CASSAVGARTDTQYF. The CDR3 nucleotides read TGTGCCAGCTCGGCGGTGGGGGCGCGCACAGATACGCAGTATTTT.

The CDR3 nucleotides are TGTGCCAGCAGCTTATTTGCAGGGGACACCGGGGAGCTGTTTTTT. It codes for CASSLFAGDTGELFF. J is TRBJ2-2 and V is TRBV7-8; a possible D gene is TRBD1 (6 bases). The CDR3 is made up of 15 amino acids. Germline-derived CDR1 and CDR2 are SGHVS and FQNEAQ. V was pared by 2 bases and J by 3 bases, with 10 bases between. Variable domain in full (rest from reference TRBV7-8 and TRBJ2-2): GAGVSQSPRYKVAKRGQDVALRCDPISGHVSLFWYQQALGQGPEFLTYFQNEAQLDKSGLPSDRFFAERPEGSVSTLKIQRTQQEDSAVYLCASSLFAGDTGELFFGEGSRLTVL.

CDR3 sequence: CASSTQGANSYEQYF. The CDR3 DNA reads as TGTGCCAGCAGCACACAGGGGGCCAATTCCTACGAGCAGTACTTC. The chain carries TRBV6-5 and TRBJ2-7; 9 nucleotides line up with TRBD1. Looked up from germline, CDR1 is MNHEY and CDR2 is SVGAGI. This CDR3 is 15 amino acids long. The trim removed 6 bases at V and 1 base at J, leaving 7 bases unmatched.

The genes are TRBV19 and TRBJ2-7, with D tentatively TRBD2 (7 bases). Germline CDR1 LNHDA, CDR2 SQIVND (reference sequence). This CDR3 is 15 amino acids long. V lost 5 bases and J lost 2, with 16 bases in between. CDR3 in DNA: TGTGCCAGTAGTGGGGGGGCAGGGACGACCTACGAGCAGTACTTC. Amino acid sequence: CASSGGAGTTYEQYF.

A note on this clone: This specimen includes other DNA sequences encoding the same CDR3. The CDR3 DNA sequence: TGCGCCAGCAGCAGTGACAGCTCTGGAAACACCATATATTTT. Amino acid sequence: CASSSDSSGNTIYF. The chain carries TRBV5-1 and TRBJ1-3; D is perhaps TRBD1 (5 bases). Trimming cost V 4 bases and J 0 bases, with 8 bases left between them. The CDR3 loop spans 14 amino acids. Germline CDR1 reads SGHRS; CDR2 reads YFSETQ.

Many counts were recorded for this clone. This sequence joins TRBV5-1 and TRBJ2-2; 9 bases are a match to TRBD2. V shed 0 bases and J 6 bases; nucleotides not matched to a gene: 6. This CDR3 contains 16 residues. Germline V gives CDR1 SGHRS, CDR2 YFSETQ. The DNA for the CDR3 is TGCGCCAGCAGCTTGGTTAGCGGGAGCTTATCCGGGGAGCTGTTTTTT. Translation: CASSLVSGSLSGELFF.

V gene TRBV5-1 combines with J gene TRBJ2-2, with TRBD1 matching 9 bases. This CDR3 has 15 amino acids. The germline CDR1 and CDR2 sequences are SGHRS and YFSETQ. The trim removed 3 bases at V and 4 bases at J, leaving 4 bases unmatched. The CDR3 sequence: CASSSRQGGTGELFF. DNA for the CDR3: TGCGCCAGCAGCTCGAGACAGGGGGGCACCGGGGAGCTGTTTTTT.

The chain combines TRBV14 with TRBJ2-1; D is possibly TRBD1 (6 bases). CDR1 is SGHDN and CDR2 is FVKESK in the germline V gene. CDR3 size: 15 residues. Trimming stripped 4 bases from V and 2 bases from J, with 12 bases between. The CDR3 reads CASSPTHRAYNEQFF. The CDR3 DNA is TGTGCCAGCAGCCCAACCCACAGGGCCTACAATGAGCAGTTCTTC.

The chain couples TRBV5-1 to TRBJ2-6; D perhaps matches TRBD1 (5 bases). This CDR3 region has 16 residues. Germline V CDR1 and CDR2: SGHRS, YFSETQ. V was shortened by 2 bases and J by 1 base, with 10 bases between the two germline ends. The CDR3 coding sequence is TGCGCCAGCAGCTTAATGGCAGGGTCTGGGGCCAACGTCCTGACTTTC. Encoded protein: CASSLMAGSGANVLTF. Based on the CDR3 plus reference TRBV5-1 and TRBJ2-6, the full variable domain is KAGVTQTPRYLIKTRGQQVTLSCSPISGHRSVSWYQQTPGQGLQFLFEYFSETQRNKGNFPGRFSGRQFSNSRSEMNVSTLELGDSALYLCASSLMAGSGANVLTFGAGSRLTVL.

The rearrangement uses TRBV24-1 and TRBJ2-7; TRBD2 matches at 12 bases. The CDR3 has 19 residues. From germline, CDR1 is KGHDR and CDR2 SFDVKD. The junction had 15 bases not matched to a gene; V was cut back by 2 bases and J by 5 bases. The CDR3 region is CATSDSSQRTSGMKNEQYF. Written as DNA, the CDR3 is TGTGCCACCAGTGATTCCTCCCAAAGGACTAGCGGGATGAAGAACGAGCAGTACTTC.

The chain carries TRBV14 and TRBJ2-5; 7 bases are shared with TRBD1. The CDR3 is 14 residues long. The V gene end was trimmed by 2 bases and the J gene end by 7 bases; junction bases not matched to a gene: 7. Germline V CDR1 and CDR2: SGHDN, FVKESK. The CDR3, as DNA: TGTGCCAGCAGCCAACAACAGGGGTGGGGGACCCAGTACTTC. It translates to CASSQQQGWGTQYF. The complete variable domain, with remaining parts taken from reference TRBV14 and TRBJ2-5, reads EAGVTQFPSHSVIEKGQTVTLRCDPISGHDNLYWYRRVMGKEIKFLLHFVKESKQDESGMPNNRFLAERTGGTYSTLKVQPAELEDSGVYFCASSQQQGWGTQYFGPGTRLLVL.

The chain has TRBV10-1 and TRBJ2-1; 7 bases are shared with TRBD1. The CDR3 spans 14 residues. Unmatched junction bases numbered 5, after V lost 1 base and J lost 8 bases. Germline CDR1 WNHNN, CDR2 SYGVQD (reference sequence). CDR3: CASSEFNRGDEQFF. The CDR3 nucleotides read TGCGCCAGCAGTGAGTTCAACAGGGGTGATGAGCAGTTCTTC.

The count of this clone is one. J is TRBJ1-4 and V is TRBV30; D is perhaps TRBD1 (5 bases). Germline values: CDR1 GTSNPN, CDR2 SVGIG (reference sequence). This CDR3 is built from 14 residues. Between the trimmed V and J ends, which lost 3 bases and 7 bases, there was a span of 15 bases. CDR3 sequence: CAWSPGGSGEKLFF. As DNA, the CDR3 is TGTGCCTGGAGCCCTGGGGGGTCGGGTGAAAAACTGTTTTTT. The full variable domain, in which reference TRBV30 and TRBJ1-4 provide the parts outside the CDR3, is SQTIHQWPATLVQPVGSPLSLECTVEGTSNPNLYWYRQAAGRGLQLLFYSVGIGQISSEVPQNLSASRPQDRQFILSSKKLLLSDSGFYLCAWSPGGSGEKLFFGSGTQLSVL.

The chain employs TRBV5-4 and TRBJ2-7, with D possibly matching TRBD2 (6 bases). Germline V gene lookup returns CDR1 SGHNT and CDR2 YYREEE (reference sequence). The CDR3 spans 14 residues. V gave up 4 bases and J gave up 7 bases, with 18 bases separating them. The CDR3 protein is CASSRRDSITEQYF. CDR3 DNA sequence: TGTGCCAGCAGCAGAAGGGACTCGATTACGGAGCAGTACTTC.

This chain connects TRBV24-1 to TRBJ2-1; TRBD1 might be the D (6 bases). CDR1 and CDR2 (germline): KGHDR, SFDVKD. V was pared by 1 base and J by 5 bases, with 20 bases between. The CDR3 has 18 residues. CDR3 sequence reads: CATSDFSSPRGNHNEQFF. The CDR3 DNA sequence: TGTGCCACCAGTGATTTTTCCTCCCCCAGGGGTAACCACAATGAGCAGTTCTTC.